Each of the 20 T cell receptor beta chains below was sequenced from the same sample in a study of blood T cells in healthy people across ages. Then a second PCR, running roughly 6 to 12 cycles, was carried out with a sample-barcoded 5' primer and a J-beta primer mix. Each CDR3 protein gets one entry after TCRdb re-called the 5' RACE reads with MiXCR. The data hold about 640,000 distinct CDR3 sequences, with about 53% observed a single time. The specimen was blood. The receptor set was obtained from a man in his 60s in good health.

As DNA, the CDR3 is TGTGCCAGCAGTTCACGCCCCAGGGGCTCTGGAAACACCATATATTTT. It encodes CASSSRPRGSGNTIYF. The chain carries TRBV6-5 and TRBJ1-3; TRBD1 is a possible D gene (6 bases). The CDR3 length is 16 residues. V shed 4 bases and J shed 0 bases, with 13 bases lying between them. Germline assignment: CDR1 MNHEY and CDR2 SVGAGI.

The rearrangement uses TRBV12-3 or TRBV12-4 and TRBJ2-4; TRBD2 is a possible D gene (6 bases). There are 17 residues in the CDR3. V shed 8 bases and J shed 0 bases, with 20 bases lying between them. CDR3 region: CASPCGTLGVAKNIQYF. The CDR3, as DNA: TGTGCCAGCCCATGCGGGACCTTGGGGGTAGCCAAAAACATTCAGTACTTC.

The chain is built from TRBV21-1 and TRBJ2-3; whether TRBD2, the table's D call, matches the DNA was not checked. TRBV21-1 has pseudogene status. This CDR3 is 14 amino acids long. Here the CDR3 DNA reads TGTGCCAGCAGCCCTGGGAGCAACACAGATACGCAGTATTTT. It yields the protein CASSPGSNTDTQYF.

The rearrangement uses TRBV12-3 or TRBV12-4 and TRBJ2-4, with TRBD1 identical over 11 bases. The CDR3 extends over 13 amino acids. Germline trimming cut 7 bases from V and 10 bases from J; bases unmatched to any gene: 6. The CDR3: CASTGTGGYIQYF. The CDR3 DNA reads TGTGCCAGCACTGGGACAGGGGGATATATTCAGTACTTC.

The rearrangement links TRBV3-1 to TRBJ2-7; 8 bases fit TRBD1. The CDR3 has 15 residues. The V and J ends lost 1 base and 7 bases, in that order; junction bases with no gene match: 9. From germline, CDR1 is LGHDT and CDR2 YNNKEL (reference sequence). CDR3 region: CASSQVPGGLGEQYF. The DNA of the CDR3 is TGTGCCAGCAGCCAAGTGCCAGGGGGCCTGGGGGAGCAGTACTTC.

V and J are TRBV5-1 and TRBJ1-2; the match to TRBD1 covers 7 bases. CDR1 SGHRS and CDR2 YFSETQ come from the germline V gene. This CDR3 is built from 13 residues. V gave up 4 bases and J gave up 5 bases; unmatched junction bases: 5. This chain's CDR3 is CASSGGQTYGYTF. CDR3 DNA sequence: TGCGCCAGCAGCGGGGGACAGACTTATGGCTACACCTTC.

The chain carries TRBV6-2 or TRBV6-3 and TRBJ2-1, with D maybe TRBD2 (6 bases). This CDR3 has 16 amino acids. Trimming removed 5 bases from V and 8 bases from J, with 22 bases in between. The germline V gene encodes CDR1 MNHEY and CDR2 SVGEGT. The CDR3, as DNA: TGTGCCAGCAGTACCTTAAGCGGGCTGCCCGGAGATGAGCAGTTCTTC. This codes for CASSTLSGLPGDEQFF.

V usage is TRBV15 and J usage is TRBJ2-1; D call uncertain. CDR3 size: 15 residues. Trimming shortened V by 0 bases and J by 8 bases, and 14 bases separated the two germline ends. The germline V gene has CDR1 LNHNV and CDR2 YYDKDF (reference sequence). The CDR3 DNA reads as TGTGCCACCAGCAGAGATCTGGCTAGTAACGATGAGCAGTTCTTC. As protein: CATSRDLASNDEQFF.

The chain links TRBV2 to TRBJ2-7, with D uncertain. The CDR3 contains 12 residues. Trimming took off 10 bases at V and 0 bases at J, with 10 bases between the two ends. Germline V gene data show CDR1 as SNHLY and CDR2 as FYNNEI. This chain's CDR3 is CAIRRPSYEQYF. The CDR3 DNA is TGTGCCATCCGCCGGCCCTCCTACGAGCAGTACTTC.

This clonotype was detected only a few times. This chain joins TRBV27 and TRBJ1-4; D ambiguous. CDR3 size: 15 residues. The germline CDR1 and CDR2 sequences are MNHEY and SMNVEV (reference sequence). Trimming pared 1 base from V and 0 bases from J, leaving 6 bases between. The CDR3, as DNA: TGTGCCAGCAGTTTATTGGCAACAACTAATGAAAAACTGTTTTTT. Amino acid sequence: CASSLLATTNEKLFF. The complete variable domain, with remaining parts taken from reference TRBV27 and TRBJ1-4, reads EAQVTQNPRYLITVTGKKLTVTCSQNMNHEYMSWYRQDPGLGLRQIYYSMNVEVTDKGDVPEGYKVSRKEKRNFPLILESPSPNQTSLYFCASSLLATTNEKLFFGSGTQLSVL.

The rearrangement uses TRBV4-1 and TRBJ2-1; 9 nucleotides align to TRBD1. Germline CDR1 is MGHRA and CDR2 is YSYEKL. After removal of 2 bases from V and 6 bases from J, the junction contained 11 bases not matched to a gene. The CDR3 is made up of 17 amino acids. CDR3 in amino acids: CASSQTGTGSGSNEQFF. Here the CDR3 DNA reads TGCGCCAGCAGCCAAACCGGGACAGGGAGTGGGAGCAATGAGCAGTTCTTC.

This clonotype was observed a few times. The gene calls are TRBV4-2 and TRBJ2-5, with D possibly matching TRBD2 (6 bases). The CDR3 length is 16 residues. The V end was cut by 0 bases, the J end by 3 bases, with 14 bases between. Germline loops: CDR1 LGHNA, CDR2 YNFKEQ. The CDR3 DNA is TGTGCCAGCAGCCAAGATGGACTAAGCGTGAAAGAGACCCAGTACTTC. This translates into CASSQDGLSVKETQYF.

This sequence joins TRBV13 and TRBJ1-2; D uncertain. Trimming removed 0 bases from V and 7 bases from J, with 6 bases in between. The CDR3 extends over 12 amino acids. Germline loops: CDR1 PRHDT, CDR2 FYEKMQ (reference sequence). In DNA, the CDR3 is TGTGCCAGCAGCTTAGGAGTGGGTGGCTACACCTTC. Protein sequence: CASSLGVGGYTF.

The CDR3, as DNA: TGTGCCAGCAGCCTCACACTAGCGGGGGGCCAAGAGACCCAGTACTTC. It translates to CASSLTLAGGQETQYF. V usage is TRBV4-2 and J usage is TRBJ2-5, with 12 bases that match TRBD2. Germline V gene sequence: CDR1 LGHNA, CDR2 YNFKEQ. Unmatched junction bases numbered 4, after V lost 4 bases and J lost 1 base. CDR3 length: 16 residues.

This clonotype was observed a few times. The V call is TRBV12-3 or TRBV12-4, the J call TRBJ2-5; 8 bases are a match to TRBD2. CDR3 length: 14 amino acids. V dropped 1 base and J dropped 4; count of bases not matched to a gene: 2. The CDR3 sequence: CASSLEAGVETQYF. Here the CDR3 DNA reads TGTGCCAGCAGTTTAGAAGCGGGGGTAGAGACCCAGTACTTC.

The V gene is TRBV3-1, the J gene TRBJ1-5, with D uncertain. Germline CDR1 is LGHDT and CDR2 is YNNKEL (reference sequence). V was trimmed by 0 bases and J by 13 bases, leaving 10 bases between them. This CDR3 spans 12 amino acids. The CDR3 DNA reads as TGTGCCAGCAGCCAAGAAGGGAACCCTCAGCATTTT. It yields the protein CASSQEGNPQHF.

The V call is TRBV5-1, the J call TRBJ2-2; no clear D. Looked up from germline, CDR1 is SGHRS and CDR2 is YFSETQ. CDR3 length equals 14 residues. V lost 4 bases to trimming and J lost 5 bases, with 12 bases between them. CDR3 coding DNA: TGCGCCAGCAGCCGCGACTGGGGTACCGGGGAGCTGTTTTTT. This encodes CASSRDWGTGELFF.

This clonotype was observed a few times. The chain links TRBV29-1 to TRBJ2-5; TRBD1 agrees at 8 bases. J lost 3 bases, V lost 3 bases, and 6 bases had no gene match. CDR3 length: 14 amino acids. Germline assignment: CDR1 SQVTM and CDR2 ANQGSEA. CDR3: CSVDGETGEETQYF. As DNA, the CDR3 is TGCAGCGTTGATGGCGAGACAGGGGAAGAGACCCAGTACTTC. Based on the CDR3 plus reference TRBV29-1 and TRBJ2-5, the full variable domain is SAVISQKPSRDICQRGTSLTIQCQVDSQVTMMFWYRQQPGQSLTLIATANQGSEATYESGFVIDKFPISRPNLTFSTLTVSNMSPEDSSIYLCSVDGETGEETQYFGPGTRLLVL.

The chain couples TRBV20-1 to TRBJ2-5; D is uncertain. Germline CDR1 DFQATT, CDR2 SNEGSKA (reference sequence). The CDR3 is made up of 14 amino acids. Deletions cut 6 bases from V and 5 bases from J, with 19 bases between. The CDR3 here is CSAQLGSSRETQYF. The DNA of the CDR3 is TGCAGTGCCCAACTCGGGTCCTCGCGGGAGACCCAGTACTTC.

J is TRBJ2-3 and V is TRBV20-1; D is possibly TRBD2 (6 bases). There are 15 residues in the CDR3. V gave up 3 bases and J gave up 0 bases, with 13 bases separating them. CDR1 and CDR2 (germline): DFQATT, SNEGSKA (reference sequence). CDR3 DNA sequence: TGCAGTGCTAGTAGTCGGGGGATTAGCACAGATACGCAGTATTTT. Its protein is CSASSRGISTDTQYF.